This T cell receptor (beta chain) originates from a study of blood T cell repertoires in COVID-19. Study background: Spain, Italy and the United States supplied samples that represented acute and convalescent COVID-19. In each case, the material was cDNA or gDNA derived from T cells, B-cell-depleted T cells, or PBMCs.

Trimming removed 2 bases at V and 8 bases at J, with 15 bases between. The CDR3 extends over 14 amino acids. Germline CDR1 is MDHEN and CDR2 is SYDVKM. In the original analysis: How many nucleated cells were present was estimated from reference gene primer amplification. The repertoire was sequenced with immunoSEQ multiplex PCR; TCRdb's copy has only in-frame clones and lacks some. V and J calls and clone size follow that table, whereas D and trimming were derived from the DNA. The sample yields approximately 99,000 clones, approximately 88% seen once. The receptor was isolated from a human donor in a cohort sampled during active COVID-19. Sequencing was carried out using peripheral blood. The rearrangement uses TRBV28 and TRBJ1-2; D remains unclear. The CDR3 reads CASSLGFGVEGYTF. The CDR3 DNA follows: TGTGCCAGCAGTTTAGGGTTCGGGGTGGAAGGCTACACCTTC.